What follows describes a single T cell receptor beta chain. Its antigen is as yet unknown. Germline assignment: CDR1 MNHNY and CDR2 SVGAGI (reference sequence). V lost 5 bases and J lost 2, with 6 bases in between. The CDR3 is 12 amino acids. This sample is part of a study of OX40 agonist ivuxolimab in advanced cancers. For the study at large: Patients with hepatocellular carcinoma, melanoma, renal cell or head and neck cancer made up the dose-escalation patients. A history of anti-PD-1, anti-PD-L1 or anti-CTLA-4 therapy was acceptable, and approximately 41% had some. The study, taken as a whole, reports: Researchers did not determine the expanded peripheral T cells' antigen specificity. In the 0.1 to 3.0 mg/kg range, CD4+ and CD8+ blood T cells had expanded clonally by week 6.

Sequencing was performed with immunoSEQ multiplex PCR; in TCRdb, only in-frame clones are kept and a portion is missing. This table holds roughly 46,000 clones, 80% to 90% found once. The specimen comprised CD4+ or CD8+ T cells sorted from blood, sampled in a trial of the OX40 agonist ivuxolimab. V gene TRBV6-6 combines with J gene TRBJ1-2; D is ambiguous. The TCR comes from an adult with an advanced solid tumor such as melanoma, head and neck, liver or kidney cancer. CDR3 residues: CASSPANYGYTF. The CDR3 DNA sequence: TGTGCCAGCAGTCCAGCAAACTATGGCTACACCTTC.